This T cell receptor (beta chain) came from a study of T cell responses to AZD1222 COVID-19 vaccine. This clone was recorded a few times. Assay: immunoSEQ multiplex PCR; the TCRdb copy retains only in-frame clones and omits some. The table lists 98,000 or so clones, 75% to 90% of them singletons. This CDR3 spans 13 amino acids. Germline CDR1 SGHRS, CDR2 YFSETQ. V dropped 7 bases and J dropped 3 bases, with 13 bases sitting between them. J is TRBJ2-5 and V is TRBV5-1; D remains ambiguous. The sequence came from an adult in good health. The sample here was peripheral blood, taken on day 0 of AZD1222 vaccination. CDR3 DNA: TGCGCCAGCCAATCCTGGACGGAAGAGACCCAGTACTTC. This translates into CASQSWTEETQYF.